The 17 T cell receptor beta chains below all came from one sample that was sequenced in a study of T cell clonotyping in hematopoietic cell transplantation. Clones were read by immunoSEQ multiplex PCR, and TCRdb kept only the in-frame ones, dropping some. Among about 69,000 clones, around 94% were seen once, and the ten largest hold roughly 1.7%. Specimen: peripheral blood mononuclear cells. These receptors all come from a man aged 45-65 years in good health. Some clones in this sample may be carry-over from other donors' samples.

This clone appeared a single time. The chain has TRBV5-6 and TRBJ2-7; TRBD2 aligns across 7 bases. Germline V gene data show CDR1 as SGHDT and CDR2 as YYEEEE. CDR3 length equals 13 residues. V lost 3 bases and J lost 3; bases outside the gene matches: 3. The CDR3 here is CASSWSGIYEQYF. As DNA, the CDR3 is TGTGCCAGCAGCTGGAGCGGGATCTACGAGCAGTACTTC.

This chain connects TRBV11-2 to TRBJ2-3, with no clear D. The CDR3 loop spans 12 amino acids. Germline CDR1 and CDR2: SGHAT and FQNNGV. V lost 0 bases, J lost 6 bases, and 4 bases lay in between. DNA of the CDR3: TGTGCCAGCAGCTTAGATCAGGATACGCAGTATTTT. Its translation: CASSLDQDTQYF.

Here the CDR3 reads CASSLWASGGRVEQYF. Written as DNA, the CDR3 is TGTGCCAGCAGTTTATGGGCTAGCGGGGGTCGGGTCGAGCAGTACTTC. This chain uses TRBV28 with TRBJ2-7; 10 positions match TRBD2. The V gene's germline CDR1 is MDHEN and CDR2 SYDVKM. The CDR3 contains 16 residues. V lost 0 bases and J lost 6; bases outside the gene matches: 8.

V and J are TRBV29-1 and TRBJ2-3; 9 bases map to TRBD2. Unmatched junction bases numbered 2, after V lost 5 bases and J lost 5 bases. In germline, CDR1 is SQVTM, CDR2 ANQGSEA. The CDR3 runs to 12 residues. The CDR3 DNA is TGCAGCGTTCAACTAGCGGGAGATACGCAGTATTTT. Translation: CSVQLAGDTQYF.

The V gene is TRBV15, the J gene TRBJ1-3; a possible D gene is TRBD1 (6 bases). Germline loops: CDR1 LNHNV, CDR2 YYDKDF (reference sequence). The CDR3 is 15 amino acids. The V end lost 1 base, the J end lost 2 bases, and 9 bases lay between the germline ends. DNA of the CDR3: TGTGCCACCAGCAGAGTAACAGGGACTGGAAACACCATATATTTT. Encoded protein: CATSRVTGTGNTIYF.

The CDR3 bases are TGTGCCAGCAGTGACCAGGCCACAGATACGCAGTATTTT. It translates to CASSDQATDTQYF. This chain uses TRBV6-4 with TRBJ2-3; unclear D gene. V was cut by 2 bases and J by 2 bases, with 5 bases left in between. The CDR3 contains 13 residues. Looked up from germline, CDR1 is MRHNA and CDR2 is SNTAGT.

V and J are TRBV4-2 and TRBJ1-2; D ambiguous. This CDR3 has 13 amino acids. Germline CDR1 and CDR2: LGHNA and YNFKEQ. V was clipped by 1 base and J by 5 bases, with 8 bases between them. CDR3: CASSQGTVYGYTF. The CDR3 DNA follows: TGTGCCAGCAGCCAAGGGACGGTATATGGCTACACCTTC.

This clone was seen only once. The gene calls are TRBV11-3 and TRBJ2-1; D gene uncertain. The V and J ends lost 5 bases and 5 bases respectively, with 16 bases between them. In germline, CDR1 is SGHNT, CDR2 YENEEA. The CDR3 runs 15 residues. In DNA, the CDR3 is TGTGCCAGCAGCCGTTCTCGCGGTGCCGACAATGAGCAGTTCTTC. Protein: CASSRSRGADNEQFF.

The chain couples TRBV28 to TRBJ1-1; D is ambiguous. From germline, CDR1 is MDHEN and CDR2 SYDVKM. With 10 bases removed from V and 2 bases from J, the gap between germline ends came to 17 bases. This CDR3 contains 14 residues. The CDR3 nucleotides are TGTGCCACCACCGTTGAACGGCTCAACACTGAAGCTTTCTTT. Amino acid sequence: CATTVERLNTEAFF.

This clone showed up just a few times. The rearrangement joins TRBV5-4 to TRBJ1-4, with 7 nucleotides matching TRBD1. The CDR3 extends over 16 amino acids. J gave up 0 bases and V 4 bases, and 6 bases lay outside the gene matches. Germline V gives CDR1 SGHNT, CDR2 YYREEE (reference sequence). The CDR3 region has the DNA TGTGCCAGCAGCCAGGGGGTATCAGCAACTAATGAAAAACTGTTTTTT. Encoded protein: CASSQGVSATNEKLFF.

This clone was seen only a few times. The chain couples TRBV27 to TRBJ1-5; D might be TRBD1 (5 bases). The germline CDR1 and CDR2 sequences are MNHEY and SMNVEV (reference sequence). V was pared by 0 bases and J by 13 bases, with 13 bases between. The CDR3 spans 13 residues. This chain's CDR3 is CASSLSAGWGQHF. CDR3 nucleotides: TGTGCCAGCAGTTTATCTGCAGGGTGGGGTCAGCATTTT.

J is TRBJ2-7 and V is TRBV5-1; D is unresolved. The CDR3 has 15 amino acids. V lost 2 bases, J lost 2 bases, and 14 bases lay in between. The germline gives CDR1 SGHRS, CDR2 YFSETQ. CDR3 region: CASSLSSQAPYEQYF. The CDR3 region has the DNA TGCGCCAGCAGCTTAAGTTCCCAGGCCCCCTACGAGCAGTACTTC.

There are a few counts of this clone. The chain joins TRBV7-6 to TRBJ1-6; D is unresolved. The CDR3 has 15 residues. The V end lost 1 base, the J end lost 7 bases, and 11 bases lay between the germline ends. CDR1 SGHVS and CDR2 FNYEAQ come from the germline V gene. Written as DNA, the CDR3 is TGTGCCAGCAGCTTAGTGGGATTGGGGAATTCACCCCTCCACTTT. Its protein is CASSLVGLGNSPLHF.

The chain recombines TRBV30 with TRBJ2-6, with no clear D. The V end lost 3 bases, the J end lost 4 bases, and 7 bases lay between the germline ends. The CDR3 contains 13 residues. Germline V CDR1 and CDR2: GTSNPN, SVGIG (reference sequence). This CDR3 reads CAWRSTGANVLTF. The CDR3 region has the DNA TGTGCCTGGAGATCGACAGGGGCCAACGTCCTGACTTTC.

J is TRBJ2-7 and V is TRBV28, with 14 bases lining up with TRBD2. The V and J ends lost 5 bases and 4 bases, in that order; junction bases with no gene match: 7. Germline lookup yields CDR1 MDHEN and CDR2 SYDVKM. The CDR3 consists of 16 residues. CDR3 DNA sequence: TGTGCCAGCAGTCATCAGACTAGCGGGGGGGGATACGAGCAGTACTTC. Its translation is CASSHQTSGGGYEQYF.

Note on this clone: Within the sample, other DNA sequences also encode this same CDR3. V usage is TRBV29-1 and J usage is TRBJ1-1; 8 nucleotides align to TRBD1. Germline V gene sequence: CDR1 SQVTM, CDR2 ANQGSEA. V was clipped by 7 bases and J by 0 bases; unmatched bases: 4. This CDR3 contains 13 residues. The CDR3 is CSGNRGMNTEAFF. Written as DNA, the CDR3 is TGCAGCGGGAACAGGGGGATGAACACTGAAGCTTTCTTT. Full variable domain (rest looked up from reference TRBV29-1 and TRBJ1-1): SAVISQKPSRDICQRGTSLTIQCQVDSQVTMMFWYRQQPGQSLTLIATANQGSEATYESGFVIDKFPISRPNLTFSTLTVSNMSPEDSSIYLCSGNRGMNTEAFFGQGTRLTVV.

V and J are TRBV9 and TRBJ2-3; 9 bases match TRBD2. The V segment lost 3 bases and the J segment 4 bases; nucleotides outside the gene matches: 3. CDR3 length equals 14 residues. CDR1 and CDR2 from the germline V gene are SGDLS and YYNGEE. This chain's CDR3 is CASSEAGGSDTQYF. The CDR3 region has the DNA TGTGCCAGCAGCGAAGCGGGAGGTTCAGATACGCAGTATTTT. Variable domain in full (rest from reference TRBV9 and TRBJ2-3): DSGVTQTPKHLITATGQRVTLRCSPRSGDLSVYWYQQSLDQGLQFLIQYYNGEERAKGNILERFSAQQFPDLHSELNLSSLELGDSALYFCASSEAGGSDTQYFGPGTRLTVL.